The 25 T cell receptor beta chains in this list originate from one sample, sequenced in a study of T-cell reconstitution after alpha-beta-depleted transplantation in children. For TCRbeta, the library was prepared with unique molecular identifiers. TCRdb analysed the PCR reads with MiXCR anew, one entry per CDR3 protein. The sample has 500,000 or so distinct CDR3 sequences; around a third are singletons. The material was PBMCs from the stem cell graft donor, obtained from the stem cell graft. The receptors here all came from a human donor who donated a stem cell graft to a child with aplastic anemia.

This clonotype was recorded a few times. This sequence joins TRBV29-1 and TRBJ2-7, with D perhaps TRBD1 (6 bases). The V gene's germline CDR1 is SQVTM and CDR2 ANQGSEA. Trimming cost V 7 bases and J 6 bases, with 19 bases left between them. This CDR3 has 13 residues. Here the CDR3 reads CSANLGAASEQYF. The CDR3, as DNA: TGCAGCGCCAATCTGGGGGCGGCAAGCGAGCAGTACTTC.

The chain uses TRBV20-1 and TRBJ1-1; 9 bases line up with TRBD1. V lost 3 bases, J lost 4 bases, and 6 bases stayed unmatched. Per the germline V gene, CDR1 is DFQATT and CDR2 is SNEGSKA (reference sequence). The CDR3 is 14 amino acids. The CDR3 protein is CSASLLTGGTEAFF. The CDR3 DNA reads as TGCAGTGCTAGCCTCTTGACAGGGGGCACTGAAGCTTTCTTT.

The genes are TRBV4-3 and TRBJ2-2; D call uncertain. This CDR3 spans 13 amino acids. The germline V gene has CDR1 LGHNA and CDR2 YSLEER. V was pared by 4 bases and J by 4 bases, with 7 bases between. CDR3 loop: CASSPFLTGELFF. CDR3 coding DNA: TGCGCCAGCAGCCCCTTTCTCACCGGGGAGCTGTTTTTT.

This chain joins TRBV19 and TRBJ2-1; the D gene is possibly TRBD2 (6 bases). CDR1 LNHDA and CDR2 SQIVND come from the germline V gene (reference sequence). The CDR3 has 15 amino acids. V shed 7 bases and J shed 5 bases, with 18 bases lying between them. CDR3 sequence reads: CASINSGTSDNEQFF. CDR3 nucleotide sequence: TGTGCCAGTATTAATTCCGGGACTTCCGACAATGAGCAGTTCTTC.

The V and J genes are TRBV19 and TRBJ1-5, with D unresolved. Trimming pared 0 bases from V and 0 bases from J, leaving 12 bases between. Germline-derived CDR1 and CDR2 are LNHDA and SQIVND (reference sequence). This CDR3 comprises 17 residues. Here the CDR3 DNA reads TGTGCCAGTAGTATAGATCTGGGCTATAATAGCAATCAGCCCCAGCATTTT. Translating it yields CASSIDLGYNSNQPQHF. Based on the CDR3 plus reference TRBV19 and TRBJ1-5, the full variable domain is DGGITQSPKYLFRKEGQNVTLSCEQNLNHDAMYWYRQDPGQGLRLIYYSQIVNDFQKGDIAEGYSVSREKKESFPLTVTSAQKNPTAFYLCASSIDLGYNSNQPQHFGDGTRLSIL.

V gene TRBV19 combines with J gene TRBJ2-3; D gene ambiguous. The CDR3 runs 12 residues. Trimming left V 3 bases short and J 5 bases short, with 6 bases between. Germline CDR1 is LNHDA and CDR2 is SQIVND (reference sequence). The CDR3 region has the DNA TGTGCCAGTAGTATTGGTGTAGATACGCAGTATTTT. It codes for CASSIGVDTQYF.

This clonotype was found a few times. The CDR3 reads CASSLGPGEDKNIQYF. The CDR3 DNA sequence: TGCGCCAGCAGCTTGGGGCCAGGGGAGGACAAAAACATTCAGTACTTC. This chain connects TRBV5-1 to TRBJ2-4; D may match TRBD1 or TRBD2 (6 bases each). Deletions cut 0 bases from V and 3 bases from J, with 13 bases between. The CDR3 runs to 16 residues. Germline assignment: CDR1 SGHRS and CDR2 YFSETQ.

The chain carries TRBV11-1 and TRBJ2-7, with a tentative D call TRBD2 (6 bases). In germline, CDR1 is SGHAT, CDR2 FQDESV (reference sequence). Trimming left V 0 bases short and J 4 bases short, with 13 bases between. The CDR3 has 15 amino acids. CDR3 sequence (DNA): TGTGCCAGCAGCTTAGCGCGGGGATTGAGGTACGAGCAGTACTTC. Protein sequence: CASSLARGLRYEQYF.

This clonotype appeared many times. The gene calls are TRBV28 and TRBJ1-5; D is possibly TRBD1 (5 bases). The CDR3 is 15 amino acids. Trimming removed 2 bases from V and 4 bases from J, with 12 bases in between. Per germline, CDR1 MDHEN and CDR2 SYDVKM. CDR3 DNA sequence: TGTGCCAGCAGTTTAGGGACGGGGGGTAATCAGCCCCAGCATTTT. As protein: CASSLGTGGNQPQHF.

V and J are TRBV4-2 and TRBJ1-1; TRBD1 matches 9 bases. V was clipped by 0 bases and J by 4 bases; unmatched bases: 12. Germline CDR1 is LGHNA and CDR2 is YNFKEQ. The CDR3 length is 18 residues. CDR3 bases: TGTGCCAGCAGCCAAGATGCTGGTACAGGGGGCTTGAGCACTGAAGCTTTCTTT. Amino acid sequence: CASSQDAGTGGLSTEAFF.

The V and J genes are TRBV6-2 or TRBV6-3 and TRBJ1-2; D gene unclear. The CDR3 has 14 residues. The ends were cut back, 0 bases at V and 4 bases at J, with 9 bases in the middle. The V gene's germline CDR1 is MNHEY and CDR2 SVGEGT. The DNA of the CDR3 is TGTGCCAGCAGTTACTCGAGCAGCTTCTATGGCTACACCTTC. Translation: CASSYSSSFYGYTF.

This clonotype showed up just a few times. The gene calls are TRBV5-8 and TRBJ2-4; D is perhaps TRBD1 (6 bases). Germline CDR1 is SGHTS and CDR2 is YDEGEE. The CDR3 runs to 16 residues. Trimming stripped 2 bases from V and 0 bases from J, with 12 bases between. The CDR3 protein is CASSFGQTLAKNIQYF. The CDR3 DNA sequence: TGTGCCAGCAGCTTTGGACAGACACTAGCCAAAAACATTCAGTACTTC.

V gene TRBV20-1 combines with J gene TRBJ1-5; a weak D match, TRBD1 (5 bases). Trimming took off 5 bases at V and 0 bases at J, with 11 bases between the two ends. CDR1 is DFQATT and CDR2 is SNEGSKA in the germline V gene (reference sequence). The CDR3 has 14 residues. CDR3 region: CSAGVTGSNQPQHF. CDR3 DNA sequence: TGCAGTGCTGGTGTAACAGGTAGCAATCAGCCCCAGCATTTT.

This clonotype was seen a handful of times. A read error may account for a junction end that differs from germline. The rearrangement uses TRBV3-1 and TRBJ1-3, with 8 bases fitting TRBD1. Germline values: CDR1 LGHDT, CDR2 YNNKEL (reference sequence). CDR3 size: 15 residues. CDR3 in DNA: TGTGCCAGCAGCCAAGATCATACAGGGGGAAGCACCATATATTTT. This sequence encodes CASSQDHTGGSTIYF. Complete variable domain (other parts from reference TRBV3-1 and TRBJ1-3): DTAVSQTPKYLVTQMGNDKSIKCEQNLGHDTMYWYKQDSKKFLKIMFSYNNKELIINETVPNRFSPKSPDKAHLNLHINSLELGDSAVYFCASSQDHTGGSTIYFGEGSWLTVV.

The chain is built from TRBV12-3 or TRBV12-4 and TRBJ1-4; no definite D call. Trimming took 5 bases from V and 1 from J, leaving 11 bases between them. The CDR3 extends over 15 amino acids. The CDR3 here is CASSEHSGTNEKLFF. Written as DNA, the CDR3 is TGTGCCAGCAGTGAGCACAGCGGAACTAATGAAAAACTGTTTTTT.

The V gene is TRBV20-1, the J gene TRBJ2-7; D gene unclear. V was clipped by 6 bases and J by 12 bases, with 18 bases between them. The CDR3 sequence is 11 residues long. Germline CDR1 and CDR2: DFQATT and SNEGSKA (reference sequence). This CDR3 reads CSALKGVRWYF. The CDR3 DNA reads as TGCAGTGCCCTTAAGGGCGTAAGGTGGTACTTC.

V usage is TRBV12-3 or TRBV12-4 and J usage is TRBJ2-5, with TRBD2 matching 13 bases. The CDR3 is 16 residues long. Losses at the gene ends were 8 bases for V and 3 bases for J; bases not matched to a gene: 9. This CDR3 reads CASCSGTSGREETQYF. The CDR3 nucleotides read TGTGCCAGCTGCTCCGGTACTAGCGGGAGGGAAGAGACCCAGTACTTC.

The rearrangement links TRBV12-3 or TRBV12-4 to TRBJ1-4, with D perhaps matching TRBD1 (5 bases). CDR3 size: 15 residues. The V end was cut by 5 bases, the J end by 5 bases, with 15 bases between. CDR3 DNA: TGTGCCAGCAGTCCATATTCAGGGTTGAATGAAAAACTGTTTTTT. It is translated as CASSPYSGLNEKLFF.

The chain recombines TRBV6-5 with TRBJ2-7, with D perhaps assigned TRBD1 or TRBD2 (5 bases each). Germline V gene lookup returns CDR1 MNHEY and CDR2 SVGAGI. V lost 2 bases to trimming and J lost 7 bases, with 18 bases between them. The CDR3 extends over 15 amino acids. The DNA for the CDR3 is TGTGCCAGCAGTTACGGCCAGGGACGTAGAGGGGAGCAGTACTTC. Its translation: CASSYGQGRRGEQYF.

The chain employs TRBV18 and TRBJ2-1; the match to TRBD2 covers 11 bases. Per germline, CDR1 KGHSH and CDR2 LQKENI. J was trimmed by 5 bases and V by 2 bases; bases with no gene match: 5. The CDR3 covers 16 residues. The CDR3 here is CASSPGVAGGDNEQFF. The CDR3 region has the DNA TGTGCCAGCTCACCAGGCGTAGCGGGAGGGGACAATGAGCAGTTCTTC.

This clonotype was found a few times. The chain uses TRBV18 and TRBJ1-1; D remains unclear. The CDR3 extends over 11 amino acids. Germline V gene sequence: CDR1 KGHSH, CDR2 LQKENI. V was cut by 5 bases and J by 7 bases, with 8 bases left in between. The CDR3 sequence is CASSLESEAFF. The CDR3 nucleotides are TGTGCCAGCTCATTAGAGAGTGAAGCTTTCTTT. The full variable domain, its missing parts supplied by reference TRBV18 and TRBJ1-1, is NAGVMQNPRHLVRRRGQEARLRCSPMKGHSHVYWYRQLPEEGLKFMVYLQKENIIDESGMPKERFSAEFPKEGPSILRIQQVVRGDSAAYFCASSLESEAFFGQGTRLTVV.

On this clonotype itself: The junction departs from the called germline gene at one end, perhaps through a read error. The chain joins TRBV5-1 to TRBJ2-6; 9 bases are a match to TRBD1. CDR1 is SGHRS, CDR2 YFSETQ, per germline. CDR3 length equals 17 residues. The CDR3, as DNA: TGCGCCAGCAGCTTTTACACAGGGGGCTCTGGGGCCAACGGCCTGACTTTC. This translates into CASSFYTGGSGANGLTF.

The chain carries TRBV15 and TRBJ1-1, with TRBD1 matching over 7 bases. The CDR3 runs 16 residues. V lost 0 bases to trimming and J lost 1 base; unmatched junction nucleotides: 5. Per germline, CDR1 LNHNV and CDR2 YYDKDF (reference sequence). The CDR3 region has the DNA TGTGCCACCAGCAGAGATCCGGCAGGGGGGAACACTGAAGCTTTCTTT. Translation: CATSRDPAGGNTEAFF.

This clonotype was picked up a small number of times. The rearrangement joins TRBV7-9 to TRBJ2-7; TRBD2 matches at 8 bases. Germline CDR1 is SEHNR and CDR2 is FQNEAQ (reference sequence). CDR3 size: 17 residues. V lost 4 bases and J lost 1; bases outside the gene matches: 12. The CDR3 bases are TGTGCCAGCAGCTGTGATGGCGGGAGGTGGAGATCCTACGAGCAGTACGTC. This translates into CASSCDGGRWRSYEQYV.

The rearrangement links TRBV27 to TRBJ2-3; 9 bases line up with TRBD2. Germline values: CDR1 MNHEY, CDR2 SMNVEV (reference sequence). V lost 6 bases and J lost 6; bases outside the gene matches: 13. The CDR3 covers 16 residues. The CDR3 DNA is TGTGCCAGCAGCGTCACTCTAGCGGGGAGCCCCGATACGCAGTATTTT. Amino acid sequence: CASSVTLAGSPDTQYF.